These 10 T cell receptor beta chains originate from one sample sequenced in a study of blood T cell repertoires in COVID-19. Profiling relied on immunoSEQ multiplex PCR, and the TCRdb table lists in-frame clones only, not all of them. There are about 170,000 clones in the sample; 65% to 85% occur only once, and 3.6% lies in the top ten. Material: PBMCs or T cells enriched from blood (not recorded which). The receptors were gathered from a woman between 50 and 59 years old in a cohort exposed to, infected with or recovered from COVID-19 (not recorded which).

Here the CDR3 reads CASSLAFQETQYF. The CDR3 DNA reads as TGTGCCAGCAGCTTAGCCTTTCAAGAGACCCAGTACTTC. The V call is TRBV11-2, the J call TRBJ2-5; D gene unclear. Germline V gene lookup returns CDR1 SGHAT and CDR2 FQNNGV. V was clipped by 1 base and J by 2 bases, with 5 bases between them. The CDR3 has 13 amino acids.

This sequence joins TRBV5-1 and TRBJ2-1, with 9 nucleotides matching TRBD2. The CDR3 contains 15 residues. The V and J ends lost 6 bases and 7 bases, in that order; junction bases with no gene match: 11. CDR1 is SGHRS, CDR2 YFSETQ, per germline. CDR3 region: CASTVAGVIENEQFF. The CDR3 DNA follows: TGCGCCAGCACAGTAGCGGGAGTAATTGAAAATGAGCAGTTCTTC.

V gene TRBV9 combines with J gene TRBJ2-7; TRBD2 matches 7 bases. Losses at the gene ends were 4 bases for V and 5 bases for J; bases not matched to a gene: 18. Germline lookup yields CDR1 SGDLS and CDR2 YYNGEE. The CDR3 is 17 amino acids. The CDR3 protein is CASSPFGEAVGRDEQYF. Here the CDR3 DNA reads TGTGCCAGCAGCCCTTTCGGGGAGGCAGTAGGGAGGGACGAGCAGTACTTC.

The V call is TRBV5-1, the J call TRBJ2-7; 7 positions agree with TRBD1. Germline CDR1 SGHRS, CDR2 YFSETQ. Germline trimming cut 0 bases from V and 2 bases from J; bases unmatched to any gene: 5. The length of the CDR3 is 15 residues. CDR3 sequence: CASSLGQGSTYEQYF. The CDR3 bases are TGCGCCAGCAGCTTGGGACAGGGATCAACCTACGAGCAGTACTTC.

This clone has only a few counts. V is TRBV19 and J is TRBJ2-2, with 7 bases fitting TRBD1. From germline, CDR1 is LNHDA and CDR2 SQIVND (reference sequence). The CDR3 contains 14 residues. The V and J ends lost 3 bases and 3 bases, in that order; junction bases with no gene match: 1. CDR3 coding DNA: TGTGCCAGTAGTATCACAGGGGACACCGGGGAGCTGTTTTTT. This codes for CASSITGDTGELFF.

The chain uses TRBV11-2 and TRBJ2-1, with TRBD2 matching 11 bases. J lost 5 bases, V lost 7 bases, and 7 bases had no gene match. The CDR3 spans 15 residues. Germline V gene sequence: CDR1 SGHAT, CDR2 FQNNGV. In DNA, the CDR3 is TGTGCCAGCACCCGACTAGCGGGGTCTAACAATGAGCAGTTCTTC. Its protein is CASTRLAGSNNEQFF.

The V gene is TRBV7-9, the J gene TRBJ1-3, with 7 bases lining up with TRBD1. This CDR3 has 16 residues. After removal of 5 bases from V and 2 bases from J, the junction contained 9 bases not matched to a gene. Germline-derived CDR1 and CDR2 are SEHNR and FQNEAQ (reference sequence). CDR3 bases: TGTGCCAGCAGCCCGGGACGACAGGGTACTGGAAACACCATATATTTT. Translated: CASSPGRQGTGNTIYF.

CDR3 sequence reads: CAWGPGQGGEETQYF. CDR3 DNA: TGTGCCTGGGGACCGGGACAGGGGGGGGAAGAGACCCAGTACTTC. The chain links TRBV30 to TRBJ2-5; 11 bases are shared with TRBD1. With V trimmed by 5 bases and J by 3 bases, 8 bases remained unmatched. Germline CDR1 and CDR2: GTSNPN and SVGIG (reference sequence). The CDR3 has 15 residues.

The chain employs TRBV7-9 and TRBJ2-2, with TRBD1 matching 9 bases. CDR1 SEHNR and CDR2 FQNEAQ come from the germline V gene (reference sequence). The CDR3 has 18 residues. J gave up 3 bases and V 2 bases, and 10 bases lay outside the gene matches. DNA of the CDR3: TGTGCCAGCAGCTTAAGAACAGGGGGCAATTTGTACACCGGGGAGCTGTTTTTT. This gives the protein CASSLRTGGNLYTGELFF.

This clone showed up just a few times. The CDR3, as DNA: TGTGCCATCAGTGATCGAGGCGGGAGTGATGATACGCAGTATTTT. This codes for CAISDRGGSDDTQYF. The gene calls are TRBV10-3 and TRBJ2-3; 7 bases match TRBD2. Germline V gene data show CDR1 as ENHRY and CDR2 as SYGVKD. V trimming: 3 bases; J trimming: 6 bases; junction bases outside the gene matches: 9. This CDR3 comprises 15 residues.